Reported below is one T cell receptor beta chain. The data derive from a study of blood T cell repertoires in COVID-19. Only in-frame clones appear in the TCRdb table, and some are missing; sequencing was by immunoSEQ multiplex PCR. The sample consists of tens of thousands of clones, roughly 80% of them appearing once. The CDR3 spans 16 residues. Germline V gives CDR1 SGDLS, CDR2 YYNGEE. V lost 0 bases and J lost 4, with 13 bases in between. The material sequenced was peripheral blood. The receptor was isolated from a human donor in a cohort sampled during active COVID-19. The chain links TRBV9 to TRBJ2-2; tentatively, D is TRBD2 (7 bases). CDR3 in DNA: TGTGCCAGCAGCGTAGCTGCGGGGGCCCCCACCGGGGAGCTGTTTTTT. It yields the protein CASSVAAGAPTGELFF.